The rows below give T cell receptor beta chains drawn from one sample of a study of T-cell reconstitution after alpha-beta-depleted transplantation in children. In TCRdb, the PCR reads were re-called with MiXCR into one record per CDR3 protein. The table shows under 300,000 distinct CDR3 sequences, with 9% to 10% occurring only once. Sequenced material: PBMCs from the stem cell graft donor, taken from the stem cell graft. These receptors originate from a human donor who donated a stem cell graft to a child with SCID. Each CDR3 is given with its conserved first and last residue. D genes are given only for firm matches. Expanded clones are given a class, and other clones once, few, many or no size at all.

TRBV20-1	TRBJ1-5	many	.	TGCAGTGCTAGAGATCCCGGTCCGGGACATAGAAGCAATCAGCCCCAGCATTTT	CSARDPGPGHRSNQPQHF
TRBV5-1	TRBJ2-5	many	.	TGCGCCAGCAGCCCCGAGGATGGGACCCAGTACTTC	CASSPEDGTQYF
TRBV20-1	TRBJ1-6	many	.	TGCAGTGCCAGGCCCGGTGTTTGGGATTCACCCCTCCACTTT	CSARPGVWDSPLHF
TRBV7-2	TRBJ2-3	many	.	TGTGCCAGCAGCTCCGAGGCGGGGCGCGGGTATACGCAGTATTTT	CASSSEAGRGYTQYF
TRBV20-1	TRBJ2-1	many	.	TGCAGTGCTACTCTTATCCTGGGGGATACCTACAATGAGCAGTTCTTC	CSATLILGDTYNEQFF
TRBV24-1	TRBJ1-6	many	.	TGTGCCACCAGTGATTTGCTTGCCCCCTTGCAGGGGATATTTTGGTCCTATAATTCACCCCTCCACTTT	CATSDLLAPLQGIFWSYNSPLHF
TRBV4-1	TRBJ2-7	many	.	TGCGCCAGCAGCCAAGAAGATGGCGTCTCCTACGAGCAGTACTTC	CASSQEDGVSYEQYF
TRBV5-1	TRBJ1-2	many	.	TGCGCCAGCAGCTTGGTTGGGACAACTTGGCCCTCTGGCTACACCTTC	CASSLVGTTWPSGYTF
TRBV5-1	TRBJ2-1	many	TRBD1	TGCGCCAGCAGCCGCGGGGACAGGTCAGAGCAGTTCTTC	CASSRGDRSEQFF
TRBV20-1	TRBJ2-3	many	.	TGCAGTGCTAGTACCCCCGGCACAGATACGCAGTATTTT	CSASTPGTDTQYF
TRBV10-3	TRBJ2-1	.	.	TGTGCCAGCCGGGACGGGTACAATGAGCAGTTCTTC	CASRDGYNEQFF
TRBV28	TRBJ1-4	many	TRBD1	TGTGCCAGCAGTTTCCAGGGGGGCCCAACTAATGAAAAACTGTTTTTT	CASSFQGGPTNEKLFF
TRBV11-1	TRBJ1-1	many	.	TGTGCCAGCAGCCAATTCCAGGGATCCGAAGCTTTCTTT	CASSQFQGSEAFF
TRBV6-5	TRBJ2-1	many	.	TGTGCCAGCAGTACGCCAGGGGTTGAGTTCTTC	CASSTPGVEFF
TRBV20-1	TRBJ2-1	many	.	TGCAGTGCTAGCTCCAAGGTCCATGAGCAGTTCTTC	CSASSKVHEQFF